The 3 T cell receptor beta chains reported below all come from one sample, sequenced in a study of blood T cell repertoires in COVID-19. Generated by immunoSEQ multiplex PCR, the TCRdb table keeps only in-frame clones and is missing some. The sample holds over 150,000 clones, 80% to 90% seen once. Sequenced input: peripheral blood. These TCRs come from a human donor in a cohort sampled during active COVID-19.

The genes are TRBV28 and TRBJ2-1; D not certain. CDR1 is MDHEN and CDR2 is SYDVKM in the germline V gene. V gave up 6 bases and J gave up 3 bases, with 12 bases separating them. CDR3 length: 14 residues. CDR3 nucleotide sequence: TGTGCCAGCAGCGTCATCGACAACTACAATGAGCAGTTCTTC. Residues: CASSVIDNYNEQFF.

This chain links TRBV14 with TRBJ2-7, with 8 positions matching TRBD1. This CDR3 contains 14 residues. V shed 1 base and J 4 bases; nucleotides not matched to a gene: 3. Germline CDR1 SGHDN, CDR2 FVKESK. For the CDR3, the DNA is TGTGCCAGCAGCCAAGGACAGGGGTTATACGAGCAGTACTTC. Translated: CASSQGQGLYEQYF.

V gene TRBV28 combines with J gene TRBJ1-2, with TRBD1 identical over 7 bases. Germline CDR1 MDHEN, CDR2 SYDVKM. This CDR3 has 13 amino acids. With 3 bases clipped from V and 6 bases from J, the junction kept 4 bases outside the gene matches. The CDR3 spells CASSFRGTDGYTF. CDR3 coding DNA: TGTGCCAGCAGTTTCAGGGGGACTGATGGCTACACCTTC.